This T cell receptor (beta chain) stems from a study of T cell responses to AZD1222 COVID-19 vaccine. Recipients boosted at about 4 weeks or about 12 weeks are pooled. Study-level points and caveats: Donor demographics were predominantly white British with a female majority; clonal diversity may be underestimated.

The CDR3 extends over 18 amino acids. From germline, CDR1 is DFQATT and CDR2 SNEGSKA (reference sequence). V shed 3 bases, J shed 0 bases, and the junction held 10 bases outside the gene matches. Assay used: immunoSEQ multiplex PCR; TCRdb lists only in-frame clones, some missing. The sample yields 130,000 or so clones, approximately 91% seen once. About this clone itself: What it binds is unknown.

V gene TRBV20-1 combines with J gene TRBJ2-7; 14 bases align to TRBD2. This sample comprised peripheral blood, obtained 28 days after the second AZD1222 dose. The origin of this receptor is an adult who received the AZD1222 COVID-19 vaccine. Here the CDR3 reads CSASGTSGGFFGSYEQYF. The CDR3 nucleotides are TGCAGTGCTAGTGGGACTAGCGGGGGTTTCTTCGGCTCCTACGAGCAGTACTTC.